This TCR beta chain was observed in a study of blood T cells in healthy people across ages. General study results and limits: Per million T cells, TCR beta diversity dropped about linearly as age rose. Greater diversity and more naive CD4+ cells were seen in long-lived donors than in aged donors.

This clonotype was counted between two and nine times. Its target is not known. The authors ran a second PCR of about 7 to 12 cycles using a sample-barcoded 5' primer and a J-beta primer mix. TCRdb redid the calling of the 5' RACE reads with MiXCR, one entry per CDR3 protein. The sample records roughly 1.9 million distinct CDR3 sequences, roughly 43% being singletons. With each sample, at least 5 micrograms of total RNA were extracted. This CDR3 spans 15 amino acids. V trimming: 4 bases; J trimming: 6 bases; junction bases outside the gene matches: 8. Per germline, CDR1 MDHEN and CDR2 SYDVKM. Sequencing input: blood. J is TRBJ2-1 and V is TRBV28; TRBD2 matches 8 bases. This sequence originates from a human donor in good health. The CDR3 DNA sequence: TGTGCCAGCAGTTCCGGGACTAGTGATTTCAATGAGCAGTTCTTC. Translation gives CASSSGTSDFNEQFF.